This T cell receptor beta chain was observed in a study of cytomegalovirus exposure and HLA in healthy donors. Researchers ran the PCR with 60 Vbeta and 13 Jbeta primers. Sequenced by immunoSEQ multiplex PCR; TCRdb stores in-frame clones only, minus some. The table has about 190,000 clones, approximately 82% seen once; the top ten hold approximately 1.7%. Germline V gives CDR1 SGHRS, CDR2 YFSETQ. The CDR3 runs 14 residues. V shed 4 bases, J shed 5 bases, and the junction held 7 bases outside the gene matches. Study outcomes and limitations: Reportedly, HLA-A and HLA-B alleles of most subjects were accurately predicted from TCR beta.

As for this clone: Its specificity is unknown.

Sequences were obtained from PBMCs. V usage is TRBV5-1 and J usage is TRBJ2-5, with TRBD1 matching 8 bases. This sequence was found in a man between 35 and 55 years old in good health and CMV-seropositive. CDR3 sequence (DNA): TGCGCCAGCAGCAGGACAGGGTGGTTGGAGACCCAGTACTTC. Translation gives CASSRTGWLETQYF.